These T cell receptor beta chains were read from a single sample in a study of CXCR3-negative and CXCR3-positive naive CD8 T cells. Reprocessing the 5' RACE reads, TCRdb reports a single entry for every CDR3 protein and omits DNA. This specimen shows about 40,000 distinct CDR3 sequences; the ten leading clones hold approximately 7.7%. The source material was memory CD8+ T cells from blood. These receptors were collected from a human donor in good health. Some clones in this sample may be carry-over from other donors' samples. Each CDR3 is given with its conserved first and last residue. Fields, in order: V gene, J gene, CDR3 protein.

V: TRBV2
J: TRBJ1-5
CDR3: CASSESGRDQHF

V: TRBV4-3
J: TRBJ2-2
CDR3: CASSQDQLAGGEYTGELFF

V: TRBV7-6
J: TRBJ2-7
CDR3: CASRPDGLVEQYF

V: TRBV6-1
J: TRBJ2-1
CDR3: CAGGLRPYNEQFF

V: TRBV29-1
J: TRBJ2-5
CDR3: CSVEDTGATQYF

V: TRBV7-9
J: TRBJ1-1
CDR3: CASSTRTLGTEAFF

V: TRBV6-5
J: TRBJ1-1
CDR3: CASSYTIQGLVDTEAFF

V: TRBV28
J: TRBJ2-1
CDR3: CASSFRGLYNEQFF

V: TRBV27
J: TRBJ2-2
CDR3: CASTTGTGENTGELFF

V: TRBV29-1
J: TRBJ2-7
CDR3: CSVDGTGTNFYEQYF

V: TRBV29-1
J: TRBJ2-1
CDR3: CSVEQYNEQFF

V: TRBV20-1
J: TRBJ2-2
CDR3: CSAKPAQAITGELFF

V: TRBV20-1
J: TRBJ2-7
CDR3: CSAPGLADYEQYF

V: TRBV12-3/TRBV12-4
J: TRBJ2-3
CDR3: CASSLLPLGGPTDTQYF

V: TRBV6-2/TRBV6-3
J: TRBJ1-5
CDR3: CASSRGTENQPQHF

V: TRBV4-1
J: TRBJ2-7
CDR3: CASSPRQSYEQYF

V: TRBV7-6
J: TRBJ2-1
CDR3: CASSPDPGDYNEQFF

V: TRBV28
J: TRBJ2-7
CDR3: CASSGQISYEQYF

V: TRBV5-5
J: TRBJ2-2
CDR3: CASSQGISGTGELFF

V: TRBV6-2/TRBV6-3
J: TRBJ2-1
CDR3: CASNGQLNRGMEQFF

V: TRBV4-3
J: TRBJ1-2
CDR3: CASSQRPGGGGGYTF

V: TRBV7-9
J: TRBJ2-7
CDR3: CASSLASRTSGSYEQYF

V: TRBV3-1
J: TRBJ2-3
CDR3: CASSHRAYTDTQYF

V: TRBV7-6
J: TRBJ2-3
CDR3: CASSLAWGSSTDTQYF

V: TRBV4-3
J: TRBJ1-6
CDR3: CASSHSGSSYNSPLHF